The 17 T cell receptor beta chains presented below share a single source sample, sequenced in a study of tumor-infiltrating lymphocytes in primary liver carcinoma (dated by TCRdb to the late 2010s). Sequencing instrument: Illumina HiSeq 2500. Starting from around 500 ng total RNA, TCRbeta-specific cDNA was produced by reverse transcription with a constant-region primer and ProtoScript II reverse transcriptase. Three nested multiplex PCR rounds, following a slightly modified ARM-PCR procedure, were used to build the TCRbeta libraries. Each of the first two PCR rounds ran for around 11 cycles using multiplex TRBV1-TRBV30 forward primers together with a Cbeta reverse primer. TCRdb's own reprocessing of the public reads used fastp at Q25 and MiXCR and kept productive beta chains. CDR3 protein duplicates are merged, each entry listing the most common genes and DNA. Across this sample there are some 320,000 distinct CDR3 sequences, with around three fifths seen only once. The ten largest clones add up to more than 8.5% of the sample.

Blood RNA was extracted from unsorted whole blood using TRIzol reagent, and germline DNA was obtained with the DNeasy Blood & Tissue kit. Material for sequencing was peripheral blood. These TCRs come from a man in his forties or fifties with primary liver carcinoma and hepatitis B virus infection.

Details on this clonotype: The missing conserved phenylalanine or tryptophan at the end of this CDR3 makes a read error likely. The genes are TRBV12-3 or TRBV12-4 and TRBJ1-5, with a possible D match to TRBD1 (6 bases). The V end lost 5 bases, the J end lost 4 bases, and 15 bases lay between the germline ends. This CDR3 region has 15 residues. The CDR3 region is CASSLQGTFNQPQHS. DNA for the CDR3: TGTGCCAGCAGTCTACAGGGAACATTTAATCAGCCCCAGCATTCT.

This clonotype was recorded at least ten times. The gene calls are TRBV4-3 and TRBJ1-1; D is undetermined. Germline V gives CDR1 LGHNA, CDR2 YSLEER. CDR3 length equals 16 residues. V lost 0 bases, J lost 2 bases, and 13 bases lay in between. This CDR3 is CASSQDLNIGNTEAFF. The CDR3 nucleotides read TGCGCCAGCAGCCAAGACCTCAACATTGGAAACACTGAAGCTTTCTTT.

Concerning this clonotype itself: Being one base from a much bigger clone, this may be a read error. As the CDR3 is not closed by the conserved phenylalanine or tryptophan, this likely results from a read error. V and J are TRBV12-3 or TRBV12-4 and TRBJ1-1; 8 bases line up with TRBD1. The CDR3 spans 11 residues. Trimming removed 5 bases from V and 11 bases from J; junction bases left unmatched: 4. The CDR3 nucleotides read TGTGCCAGCAGTGTCCGGGACAGGGCTTTCCTT. This codes for CASSVRDRAFL.

V usage is TRBV14 and J usage is TRBJ2-1; D is possibly TRBD2 (6 bases). The CDR3 is 15 amino acids. With 5 bases removed from V and 3 bases from J, the gap between germline ends came to 14 bases. Germline-derived CDR1 and CDR2 are SGHDN and FVKESK. CDR3 sequence: CASSRGGNFYNEQFF. The DNA of the CDR3 is TGTGCCAGCAGCAGGGGCGGGAACTTCTACAATGAGCAGTTCTTC.

V usage is TRBV5-1 and J usage is TRBJ2-1, with D perhaps matching TRBD2 (6 bases). The CDR3 runs to 17 residues. Trimming pared 6 bases from V and 6 bases from J, leaving 25 bases between. The V gene's germline CDR1 is SGHRS and CDR2 YFSETQ. The CDR3 is CASTSGQIGTGPNEQFF. DNA for the CDR3: TGCGCCAGCACTTCAGGCCAGATCGGGACTGGCCCCAATGAGCAGTTCTTC.

Turning to this clonotype: A much larger clone lies a single base off, so this may be a read error. This sequence joins TRBV6-2 or TRBV6-3 and TRBJ2-3; 11 bases are shared with TRBD2. In germline, CDR1 is MNHEY, CDR2 SVGEGT. The CDR3 is 17 amino acids. With V trimmed by 7 bases and J by 2 bases, 11 bases remained unmatched. The CDR3 nucleotides read TGTGCCAGCAACCCAGGGACTAGCGGAGGAACCACAGATACGCAGTATTTT. It is translated as CASNPGTSGGTTDTQYF.

Details on this clonotype: One base away lies a much larger clone, so this may be a sequencing read error. Because the CDR3 is missing its conserved closing phenylalanine or tryptophan, this is likely a read error. The chain recombines TRBV29-1 with TRBJ2-5; D unresolved. Trimming removed 4 bases from V and 5 bases from J, with 11 bases in between. Germline loops: CDR1 SQVTM, CDR2 ANQGSEA. This CDR3 has 12 amino acids. CDR3 protein: CSVGTLGETQYL. CDR3 nucleotide sequence: TGCAGCGTTGGAACTCTCGGGGAGACCCAGTACTTA.

At least ten counts were recorded for this clonotype. CDR3: CASSQGEGTYQETQYF. CDR3 coding DNA: TGTGCCAGCAGCCAGGGGGAAGGGACCTATCAAGAGACCCAGTACTTC. The rearrangement joins TRBV14 to TRBJ2-5; the D call may be TRBD1 or TRBD2 (5 bases each). CDR3 length equals 16 residues. Germline V lookup: CDR1 SGHDN, CDR2 FVKESK. Trimming pared 3 bases from V and 2 bases from J, leaving 16 bases between.

Comments on this clonotype: Possible read error: a much larger clone is one base away. The V gene is TRBV29-1, the J gene TRBJ2-5; D remains unclear. Germline CDR1 SQVTM, CDR2 ANQGSEA. This CDR3 has 11 residues. This chain's CDR3 is CSVGLKETRYF. The CDR3, as DNA: TGCAGCGTTGGCCTTAAAGAGACCCGGTACTTC.

The rearrangement uses TRBV6-5 and TRBJ2-5, with D perhaps matching TRBD1 (5 bases). The germline gives CDR1 MNHEY, CDR2 SVGAGI. Between the trimmed V and J ends, which lost 2 bases and 6 bases, there was a span of 10 bases. The length of the CDR3 is 13 residues. This chain's CDR3 is CASSYVKGKTQYF. The DNA of the CDR3 is TGTGCCAGCAGTTACGTAAAGGGGAAGACCCAGTACTTC.

Concerning this clonotype itself: A much larger clone differs by one base, so this may be a read error. The rearrangement joins TRBV6-1 to TRBJ2-3; 12 bases align to TRBD2. The CDR3 spans 15 residues. Germline assignment: CDR1 MNHNS and CDR2 SASEGT. The CDR3 sequence: CASSVTSGRSDMQYF. Here the CDR3 DNA reads TGTGCCAGCAGTGTGACTAGCGGGAGATCAGATATGCAGTATTTT.

This clonotype was found many times. This chain uses TRBV12-3 or TRBV12-4 with TRBJ2-1; perhaps TRBD2 as D (5 bases). This CDR3 is built from 12 residues. Trimming removed 6 bases at V and 8 bases at J, with 11 bases between. The CDR3 DNA is TGTGCCAGCAGCAGAGGGAGCTATGAGCAGTTCTTC. Protein product: CASSRGSYEQFF.

This clonotype was seen once. This sequence may be a read error, since a much larger clone differs from it by one base. The chain carries TRBV29-1 and TRBJ2-3; D perhaps matches TRBD2 (5 bases). Between the trimmed V and J ends, which lost 7 bases and 4 bases, there was a span of 18 bases. Germline CDR1 SQVTM, CDR2 ANQGSEA. The CDR3 contains 14 residues. The CDR3 DNA reads as TGCAGCGGTGTACCCGTAGTGGGAGCAGATACGCAGTATTTT. This codes for CSGVPVVGADTQYF.

V and J are TRBV11-3 and TRBJ2-1; a weak D match, TRBD1 (6 bases). Germline assignment: CDR1 SGHNT and CDR2 YENEEA. Deletions cut 1 base from V and 5 bases from J, with 18 bases between. The CDR3 contains 17 residues. CDR3 DNA: TGTGCCAGCAGCTTAGGCGTACAGGGACCCCCTCACAATGAGCAGTTCTTC. It translates to CASSLGVQGPPHNEQFF. Together with reference TRBV11-3 and TRBJ2-1, the CDR3 gives the full variable domain: EAGVVQSPRYKIIEKKQPVAFWCNPISGHNTLYWYLQNLGQGPELLIRYENEEAVDDSQLPKDRFSAERLKGVDSTLKIQPAELGDSAVYLCASSLGVQGPPHNEQFFGPGTRLTVL.

As concerns this clonotype: The junction does not match germline at one end; this may be a read error. The chain carries TRBV5-6 and TRBJ1-5; possibly TRBD1 for D (6 bases). In germline, CDR1 is SGHDT, CDR2 YYEEEE. The CDR3 runs to 14 residues. The CDR3 DNA sequence: TGTGCCATCAGCTTCCGGGGAGGGGGTCAGCCCCAGCATTTT. It is translated as CAISFRGGGQPQHF.

This clonotype was recorded a few times. V gene TRBV4-2 combines with J gene TRBJ2-2; TRBD2 matches 7 bases. Germline trimming cut 0 bases from V and 7 bases from J; bases unmatched to any gene: 5. The V gene's germline CDR1 is LGHNA and CDR2 YNFKEQ. The CDR3 covers 15 residues. CDR3 region: CASSQDRTSLGELFF. The CDR3 bases are TGTGCCAGCAGCCAAGATAGGACTAGTCTCGGGGAGCTGTTTTTT.

Of note for this clonotype: A much more abundant neighbour one base away suggests this may be a read error. The chain combines TRBV12-3 or TRBV12-4 with TRBJ2-2; D gene ambiguous. The CDR3 contains 13 residues. Here the CDR3 reads CVSSSRNTGELFF. The CDR3 DNA sequence: TGTGTCAGCAGTTCACGCAATACCGGGGAGCTGTTTTTT.